Below, one T cell receptor (beta chain) is given with its context. Its antigen is still unknown. The CDR3 is 13 residues long. Germline-derived CDR1 and CDR2 are SGHNT and YENEEA. With 3 bases removed from V and 6 bases from J, the gap between germline ends came to 12 bases. The sample originates from a study of OX40 agonist ivuxolimab in advanced cancers. Study results and limitations: Partial responders dosed at 0.1-3.0 mg/kg displayed clonal expansion ranking among the lowest. At 0.1 to 3.0 mg/kg, clonal expansion of CD4+ and CD8+ blood T cells had occurred by week 6. Nonresponders included some who also had low normalized T-cell clonal expansion.

Clones were read by immunoSEQ multiplex PCR, and TCRdb kept only the in-frame ones, dropping some. The sample shows some 69,000 clones, about 86% of them seen only once. V usage is TRBV11-3 and J usage is TRBJ2-7, with D perhaps matching TRBD1 (5 bases). The TCR sequence derives from an adult with an advanced solid tumor such as melanoma, head and neck, liver or kidney cancer. Sequenced here: CD4+ or CD8+ T cells sorted from blood, sampled in a trial of the OX40 agonist ivuxolimab. This CDR3 is CASSFVTGTEQYF. Written as DNA, the CDR3 is TGTGCCAGCAGCTTTGTAACAGGAACCGAGCAGTACTTC.